This T cell receptor (beta chain) came from a study of beta chain features in type 1 diabetes. The study, taken as a whole, reports: There was a moderate but significant shortening of TCRB CDR3s in all four CD4+ subsets of Type 1 diabetes patients.

Looked up from germline, CDR1 is ENHRY and CDR2 is SYGVKD. The CDR3 covers 11 residues. About this clone: The antigen remains unidentified. One junction end does not reproduce the germline sequence, and a read error may be involved.

All of the isolated RNA was reverse transcribed, so expressed TCRB transcripts were sequenced. Sequenced by immunoSEQ multiplex PCR; TCRdb stores in-frame clones only, minus some. The sample holds 850,000 to 900,000 clones, roughly a sixth seen once. J is TRBJ2-4 and V is TRBV10-3; D not resolved. The sequence was obtained from a woman aged 18-35 years in good health. Sequencing was performed on naive CD4+ T cells from blood. CDR3 coding DNA: TGTGCCAGCAGTTTTTTAGACATTCAGTACTTC. The encoded protein is CASSFLDIQYF.